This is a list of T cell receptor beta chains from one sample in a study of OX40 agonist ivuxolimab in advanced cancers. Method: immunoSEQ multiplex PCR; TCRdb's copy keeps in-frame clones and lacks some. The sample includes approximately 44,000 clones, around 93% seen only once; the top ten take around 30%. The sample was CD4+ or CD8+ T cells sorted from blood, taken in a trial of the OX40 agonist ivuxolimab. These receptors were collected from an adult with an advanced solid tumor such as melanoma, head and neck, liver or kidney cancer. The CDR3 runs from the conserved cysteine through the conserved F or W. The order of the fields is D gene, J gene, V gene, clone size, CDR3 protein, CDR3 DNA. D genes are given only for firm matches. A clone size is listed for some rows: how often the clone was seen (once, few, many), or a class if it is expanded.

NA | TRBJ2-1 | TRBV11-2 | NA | CASSFLSSYNEQFF | TGTGCCAGCAGCTTCTTGAGCTCCTACAATGAGCAGTTCTTC
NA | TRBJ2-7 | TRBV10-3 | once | CAISPDYEQYF | TGTGCCATCAGCCCAGATTACGAGCAGTACTTC
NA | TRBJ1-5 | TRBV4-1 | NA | CASSQGSRDYLEWPQHF | TGCGCCAGCAGCCAGGGATCGAGGGACTATTTGGAATGGCCCCAGCATTTT
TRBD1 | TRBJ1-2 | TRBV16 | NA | CASSHGTGDGYTF | TGTGCCAGCAGTCACGGGACAGGGGATGGTTACACCTTC
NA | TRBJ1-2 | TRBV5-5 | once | CASSRTDFGYTF | TGTGCCAGCAGCCGGACAGATTTTGGCTACACCTTC
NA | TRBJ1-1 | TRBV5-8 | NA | CATGTAEAFF | TGTGCCACTGGGACCGCAGAAGCTTTCTTT
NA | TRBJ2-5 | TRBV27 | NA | CASLDPGKETQYF | TGTGCCAGCCTCGACCCGGGGAAAGAGACCCAGTACTTC
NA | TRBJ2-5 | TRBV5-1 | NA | CASSLFGGRGETQYF | TGCGCCAGCAGCTTGTTCGGGGGACGAGGGGAGACCCAGTACTTC
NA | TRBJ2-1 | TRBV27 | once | CASAYGYGEQFF | TGTGCCAGCGCCTATGGATACGGTGAGCAGTTCTTC
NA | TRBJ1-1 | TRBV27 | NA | CASSLPGPEAFF | TGTGCCAGCAGTCTTCCGGGGCCTGAAGCTTTCTTT
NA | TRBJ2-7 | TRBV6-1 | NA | CASSENDRPYEQYF | TGTGCCAGCAGTGAAAATGACAGGCCCTACGAGCAGTACTTC
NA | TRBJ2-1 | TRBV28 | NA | CASSLLSSYNEQFF | TGTGCCAGCAGTTTATTGAGCTCCTACAATGAGCAGTTCTTC
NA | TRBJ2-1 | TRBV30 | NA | CAWSGSLVNEQFF | TGTGCCTGGAGTGGCAGCTTGGTGAATGAGCAGTTCTTC
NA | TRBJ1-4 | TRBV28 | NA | CASSWEGPGEKLFF | TGTGCCAGCAGTTGGGAGGGGCCCGGCGAAAAACTGTTTTTT
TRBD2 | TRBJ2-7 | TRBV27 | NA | CASSTLAGPSYEQYF | TGTGCCAGCAGCACACTAGCGGGGCCTTCCTACGAGCAGTACTTC
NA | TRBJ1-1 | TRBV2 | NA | CASSEPSGGATEAFF | TGTGCCAGCAGTGAACCTTCGGGGGGCGCGACTGAAGCTTTCTTT
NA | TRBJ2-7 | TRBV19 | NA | CASSASQGYEQYF | TGTGCCAGTAGTGCTTCACAGGGCTACGAGCAGTACTTC
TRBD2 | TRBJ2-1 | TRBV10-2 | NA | CASSESGGRARNEQFF | TGCGCCAGCAGTGAGTCGGGAGGGAGGGCTCGCAATGAGCAGTTCTTC
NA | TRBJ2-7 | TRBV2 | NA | CASRSGHSYEQYF | TGTGCCAGCAGATCGGGACACTCCTACGAGCAGTACTTC
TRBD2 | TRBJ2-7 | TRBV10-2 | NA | CASRGGEGYEQYF | TGCGCCAGCAGAGGTGGGGAGGGCTACGAGCAGTACTTC
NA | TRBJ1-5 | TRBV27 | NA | CASNPTGYSNQPQHF | TGTGCCAGCAACCCGACCGGTTATAGCAATCAGCCCCAGCATTTT
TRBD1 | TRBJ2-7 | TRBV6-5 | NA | CASSVRDSGSYEQYF | TGTGCCAGCAGTGTCCGGGACAGTGGATCCTACGAGCAGTACTTC
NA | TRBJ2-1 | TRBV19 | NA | CASSKMGGAPSYNEQFF | TGTGCCAGTAGCAAGATGGGGGGTGCACCCTCCTACAATGAGCAGTTCTTC
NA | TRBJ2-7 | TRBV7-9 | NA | CASSLVGSRYEQHF | TGTGCCAGCAGCTTAGTCGGGAGTCGGTACGAGCAGCACTTC
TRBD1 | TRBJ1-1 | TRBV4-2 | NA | CASSQFRDRGITEAFF | TGTGCCAGCAGCCAATTCCGGGACAGGGGAATCACTGAAGCTTTCTTT
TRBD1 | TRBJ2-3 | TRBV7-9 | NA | CASSSQGASTDTQYF | TGTGCCAGCAGCTCCCAGGGGGCTAGCACAGATACGCAGTATTTT
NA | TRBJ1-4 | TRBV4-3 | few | CASSQDGATNEKLFF | TGCGCCAGCAGCCAAGACGGGGCAACTAATGAAAAACTGTTTTTT
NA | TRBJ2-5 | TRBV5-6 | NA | CASSPGGQETQYF | TGTGCCAGCAGCCCAGGAGGCCAAGAGACCCAGTACTTC
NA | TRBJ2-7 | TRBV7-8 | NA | CASSLGGRDGLEQYF | TGTGCCAGCAGCTTAGGTGGGCGGGATGGGCTCGAGCAGTACTTC
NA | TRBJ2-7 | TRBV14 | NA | CASSQAAGYEQYF | TGTGCCAGCAGCCAAGCAGCAGGCTACGAGCAGTACTTC
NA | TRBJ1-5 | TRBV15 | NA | CATSREGFNQPQHF | TGTGCCACCAGCAGAGAAGGTTTTAATCAGCCCCAGCATTTT
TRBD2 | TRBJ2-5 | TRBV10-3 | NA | CAISDATTSGKETQYF | TGTGCCATCAGTGACGCGACGACTAGCGGGAAAGAGACCCAGTACTTC
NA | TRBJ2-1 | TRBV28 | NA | CASSLGRDVYNEQFF | TGTGCCAGCAGTTTAGGGCGGGACGTTTACAATGAGCAGTTCTTC
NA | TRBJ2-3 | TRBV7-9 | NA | CASSSPGLPSTDTQYF | TGTGCCAGCAGCTCCCCAGGACTTCCTAGCACAGATACGCAGTATTTT
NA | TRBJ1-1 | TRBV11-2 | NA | CASSLGRGEHYGNTEAFF | TGTGCCAGCAGCTTAGGACGGGGTGAACACTACGGGAACACTGAAGCTTTCTTT
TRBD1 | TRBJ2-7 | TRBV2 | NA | CASSEGTGDWEQYF | TGTGCCAGCAGTGAAGGGACAGGGGACTGGGAGCAGTACTTC
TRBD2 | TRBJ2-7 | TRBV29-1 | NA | CSVGGLAGATEQYF | TGCAGCGTGGGGGGACTAGCGGGAGCAACCGAGCAGTACTTC
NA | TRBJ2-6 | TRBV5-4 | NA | CASSRDSGANVLTF | TGTGCCAGCAGCCGGGATTCTGGGGCCAACGTCCTGACTTTC
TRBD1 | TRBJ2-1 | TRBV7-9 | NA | CASSPRGHYNEQFF | TGTGCCAGCAGCCCTAGGGGGCACTACAATGAGCAGTTCTTC
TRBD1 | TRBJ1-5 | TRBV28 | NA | CASNSPGQGAHQPQHF | TGTGCCAGCAATTCCCCGGGACAGGGGGCGCATCAGCCCCAGCATTTT
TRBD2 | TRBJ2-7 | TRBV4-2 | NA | CASSVAGGPSEQYF | TGTGCCAGCAGTGTAGCGGGAGGGCCTAGTGAGCAGTACTTC
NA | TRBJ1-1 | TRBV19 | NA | CASRVAAKNTEAFF | TGTGCCAGCCGGGTTGCGGCGAAGAACACTGAAGCTTTCTTT
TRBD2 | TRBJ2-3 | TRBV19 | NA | CASSFVLAGLTDTQYF | TGTGCCAGTAGTTTCGTTCTAGCGGGGCTCACAGATACGCAGTATTTT
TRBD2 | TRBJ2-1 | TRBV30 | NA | CAWTLAGGYNEQFF | TGTGCCTGGACCCTAGCGGGAGGCTACAATGAGCAGTTCTTC
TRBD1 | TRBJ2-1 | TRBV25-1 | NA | CASSKNGTGPWGEQFF | TGTGCCAGCAGTAAAAACGGGACAGGGCCCTGGGGTGAGCAGTTCTTC
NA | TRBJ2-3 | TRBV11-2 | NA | CASSFRGSTDTQYF | TGTGCCAGCAGCTTCCGGGGTAGCACAGATACGCAGTATTTT